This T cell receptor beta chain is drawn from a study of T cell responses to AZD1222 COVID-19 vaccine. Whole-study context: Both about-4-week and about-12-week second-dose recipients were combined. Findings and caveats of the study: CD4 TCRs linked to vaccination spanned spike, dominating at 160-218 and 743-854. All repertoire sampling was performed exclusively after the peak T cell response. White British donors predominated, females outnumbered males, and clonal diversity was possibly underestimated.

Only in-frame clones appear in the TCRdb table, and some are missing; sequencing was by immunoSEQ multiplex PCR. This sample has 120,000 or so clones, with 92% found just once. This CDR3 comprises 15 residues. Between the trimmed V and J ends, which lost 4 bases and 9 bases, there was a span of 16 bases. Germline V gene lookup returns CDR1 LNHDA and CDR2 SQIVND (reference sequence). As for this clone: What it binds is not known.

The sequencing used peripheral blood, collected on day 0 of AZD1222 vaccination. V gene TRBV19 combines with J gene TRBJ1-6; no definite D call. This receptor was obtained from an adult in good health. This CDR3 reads CASSSVSGLISPLHF. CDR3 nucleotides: TGTGCCAGTAGTAGTGTCTCGGGTCTAATTTCACCCCTCCACTTT.